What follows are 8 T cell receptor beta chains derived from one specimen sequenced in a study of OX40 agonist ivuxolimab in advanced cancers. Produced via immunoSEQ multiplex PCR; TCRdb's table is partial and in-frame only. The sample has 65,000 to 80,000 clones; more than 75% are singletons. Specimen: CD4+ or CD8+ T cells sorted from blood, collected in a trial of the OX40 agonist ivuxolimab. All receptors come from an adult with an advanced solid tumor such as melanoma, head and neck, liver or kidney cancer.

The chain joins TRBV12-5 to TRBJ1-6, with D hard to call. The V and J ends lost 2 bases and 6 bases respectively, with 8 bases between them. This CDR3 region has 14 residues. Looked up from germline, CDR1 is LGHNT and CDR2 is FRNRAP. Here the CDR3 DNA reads TGTGCTAGTGGTTTGTTCAGTAGTAATTCACCCCTCCACTTT. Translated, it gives CASGLFSSNSPLHF.

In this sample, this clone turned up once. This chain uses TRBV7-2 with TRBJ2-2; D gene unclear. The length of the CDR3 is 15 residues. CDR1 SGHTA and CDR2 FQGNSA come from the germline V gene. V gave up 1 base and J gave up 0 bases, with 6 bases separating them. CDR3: CASSLGPTNTGELFF. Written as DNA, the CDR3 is TGTGCCAGCAGCTTAGGTCCGACGAACACCGGGGAGCTGTTTTTT.

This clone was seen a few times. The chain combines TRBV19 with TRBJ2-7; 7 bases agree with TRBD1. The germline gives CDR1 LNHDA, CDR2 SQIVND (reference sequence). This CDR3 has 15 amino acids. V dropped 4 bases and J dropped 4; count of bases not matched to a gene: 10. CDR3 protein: CASSKGTDAQYEQYF. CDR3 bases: TGTGCCAGTAGTAAGGGGACAGACGCTCAATACGAGCAGTACTTC.

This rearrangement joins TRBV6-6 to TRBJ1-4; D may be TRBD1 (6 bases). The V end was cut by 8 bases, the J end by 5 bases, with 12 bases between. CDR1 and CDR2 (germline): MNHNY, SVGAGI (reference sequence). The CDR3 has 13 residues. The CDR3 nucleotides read TGTGCCAGCGGCCAGGGGTGGAATGAAAAACTGTTTTTT. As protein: CASGQGWNEKLFF.

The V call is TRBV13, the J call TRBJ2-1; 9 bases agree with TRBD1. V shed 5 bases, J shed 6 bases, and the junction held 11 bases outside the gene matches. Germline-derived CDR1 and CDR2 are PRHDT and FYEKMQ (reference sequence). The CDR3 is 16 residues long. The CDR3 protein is CASSVSGTGSRNEQFF. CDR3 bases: TGTGCCAGCAGCGTGTCCGGGACAGGGTCCCGCAATGAGCAGTTCTTC.

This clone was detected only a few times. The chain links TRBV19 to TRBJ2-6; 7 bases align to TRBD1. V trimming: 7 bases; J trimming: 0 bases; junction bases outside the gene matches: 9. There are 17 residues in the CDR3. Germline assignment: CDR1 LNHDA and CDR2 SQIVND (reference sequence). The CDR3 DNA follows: TGTGCCAGTACCTTGACAGGGACGAACTCTGGGGCCAACGTCCTGACTTTC. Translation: CASTLTGTNSGANVLTF.

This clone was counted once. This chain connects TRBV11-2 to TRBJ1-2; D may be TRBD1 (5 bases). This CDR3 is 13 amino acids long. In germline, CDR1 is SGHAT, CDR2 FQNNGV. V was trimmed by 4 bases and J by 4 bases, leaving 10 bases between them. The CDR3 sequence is CASSSQDFYGYTF. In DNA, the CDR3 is TGTGCCAGCAGCTCACAGGACTTCTATGGCTACACCTTC.

CDR3 amino acids: CASSHPSTDTQYF. The CDR3 bases are TGTGCCAGCAGTCACCCAAGCACAGATACGCAGTATTTT. The chain has TRBV7-2 and TRBJ2-3; D not resolved. V lost 6 bases, J lost 0 bases, and 7 bases lay in between. CDR1 SGHTA and CDR2 FQGNSA come from the germline V gene. This CDR3 has 13 residues.